One and the same sample provided the 6 T cell receptor beta chains below, sequenced in a study of regulatory T cells in long-lasting Graves disease. Both iRepertoire HTBI primers and Arm-PCR of CDR3 regions were used to build the TCR beta libraries. From the multiplex PCR reads, TCRdb called clonotypes with MiXCR, one entry per CDR3 protein. The data contain about 540,000 distinct CDR3 sequences, approximately 13% of them singletons. The sample's time point: newly diagnosed GD, antithyroid drugs for less than 3 months. RNA from PBMCs was the source of the TCR library. The same specimen was also included in a second study, on T cells in Graves' hyperthyroidism and ophthalmopathy.

The specimen was peripheral blood mononuclear cells (PBMCs), collected at new diagnosis, from a patient treated with antithyroid drugs. These receptors all come from a man younger than 45 with Graves disease.

There are many counts of this clonotype. The chain recombines TRBV27 with TRBJ1-2; D might be TRBD1 (5 bases). CDR1 is MNHEY, CDR2 SMNVEV, per germline (reference sequence). V lost 6 bases and J 6 bases, leaving 14 bases between the germline ends. The CDR3 has 13 amino acids. The CDR3 here is CASSPAGWDGYTF. The CDR3 DNA follows: TGTGCCAGCAGCCCAGCAGGGTGGGATGGCTACACCTTC.

V and J are TRBV12-3 or TRBV12-4 and TRBJ1-3; possibly TRBD1 for D (5 bases). V was cut by 7 bases and J by 0 bases, with 10 bases left in between. This CDR3 comprises 14 residues. DNA of the CDR3: TGTGCCAGCACCCGGGGCGGCTCTGGAAACACCATATATTTT. Its translation is CASTRGGSGNTIYF.

In this sample, this clonotype turned up many times. The V gene is TRBV3-1, the J gene TRBJ2-4; 10 bases line up with TRBD1. CDR3 size: 15 residues. The ends lost 1 base at V and 9 bases at J; junction bases unmatched: 6. Germline loops: CDR1 LGHDT, CDR2 YNNKEL (reference sequence). CDR3 DNA sequence: TGTGCCAGCAGCCAAGCCGGGACAGGGGCGGGCATTCAGTACTTC. It translates to CASSQAGTGAGIQYF.

This clonotype appeared many times. The chain recombines TRBV20-1 with TRBJ2-5; 11 nucleotides match TRBD2. Germline V gene sequence: CDR1 DFQATT, CDR2 SNEGSKA (reference sequence). The CDR3 loop spans 15 amino acids. After removal of 6 bases from V and 5 bases from J, the junction contained 11 bases not matched to a gene. The CDR3 loop is CSADVAGGIGETQYF. The CDR3 DNA sequence: TGCAGTGCCGACGTAGCGGGAGGGATTGGGGAGACCCAGTACTTC.

This clonotype was counted only a few times. V usage is TRBV28 and J usage is TRBJ1-1, with TRBD1 identical over 7 bases. V lost 3 bases and J lost 2; bases outside the gene matches: 12. The CDR3 has 17 residues. Germline CDR1 MDHEN, CDR2 SYDVKM. CDR3 loop: CASSFPGPGQLNTEAFF. For the CDR3, the DNA is TGTGCCAGCAGTTTCCCAGGTCCGGGACAGCTAAACACTGAAGCTTTCTTT.

This clonotype was recorded many times. The gene calls are TRBV24-1 and TRBJ2-3, with D perhaps TRBD2 (5 bases). This CDR3 contains 15 residues. Deletions cut 4 bases from V and 4 bases from J, with 14 bases between. CDR1 KGHDR and CDR2 SFDVKD come from the germline V gene. The CDR3 region has the DNA TGTGCCACCAGTGACCCCTTACTAGTTGCAGATACGCAGTATTTT. Protein sequence: CATSDPLLVADTQYF.